This T cell receptor (beta chain) is drawn from a study of CD8 T cells in ankylosing spondylitis. The study's findings and limits: Made up of eight highly homologous variants, a TCR beta motif appeared characteristic of ankylosing spondylitis blood.

This clonotype was counted many times. Antigen unknown. The CDR3 length is 15 residues. CDR1 and CDR2 from the germline V gene are SGHTA and FQGNSA. V lost 2 bases and J 1 base, leaving 9 bases between the germline ends. Quantitative 5'-RACE with molecular barcodes produced the TCR beta libraries. TCRdb ran MiXCR on the 5' RACE reads and lists one entry per CDR3 protein. The sample records about 510,000 distinct CDR3 sequences, less than 6% being singletons. The chain is built from TRBV7-2 and TRBJ1-5; D ambiguous. This clonotype originated in a male donor with ankylosing spondylitis. The material sequenced was blood, either unsorted or a sorted T cell fraction (not recorded which). The CDR3 DNA reads as TGTGCCAGCAGCTTAAAGGGTCAGAGCAATCAGCCCCAGCATTTT. It encodes CASSLKGQSNQPQHF.